The present entry profiles one T cell receptor beta chain with its context. This sample stems from a study of blood T cell repertoires in COVID-19. Study-level information: From the United States, Italy and Spain came samples of acute and convalescent COVID-19.

CDR1 KGHSH and CDR2 LQKENI come from the germline V gene. The CDR3 consists of 16 residues. Trimming removed 3 bases at V and 6 bases at J, with 19 bases between. The data were produced by immunoSEQ multiplex PCR, yet TCRdb's version contains in-frame clones alone and is incomplete. The table shows 80,000 to 90,000 clones, with about 85% occurring only once. Sequencing was performed on peripheral blood. The rearrangement links TRBV18 to TRBJ2-3; a weak D match, TRBD2 (8 bases). The origin of this receptor is a woman of 80 years or more with COVID-19, enrolled during active disease. DNA of the CDR3: TGTGCCAGCTCACCGTCTGCGGGGGGACAGAGGGATACGCAGTATTTT. Its translation: CASSPSAGGQRDTQYF.